One T cell receptor (beta chain) is described in this entry. The data are from a study of T cell changes during pregnancy in multiple sclerosis. Sequencing was performed with immunoSEQ multiplex PCR; in TCRdb, only in-frame clones are kept and a portion is missing. The table shows about 40,000 clones, with approximately 90% occurring only once. This CDR3 is 16 amino acids long. With 1 base clipped from V and 6 bases from J, the junction kept 9 bases outside the gene matches. The germline gives CDR1 SGHAT, CDR2 FQNNGV. The gene calls are TRBV11-2 and TRBJ1-5; 7 nucleotides align to TRBD1. The specimen was CD4+ T cells from peripheral blood mononuclear cells, collected in the first trimester of pregnancy. The sequence was obtained from a female donor with multiple sclerosis, enrolled in a pregnancy study. CDR3 sequence: CASSLAGQEGGQPQHF. The DNA of the CDR3 is TGTGCCAGCAGCTTAGCCGGACAGGAAGGTGGTCAGCCCCAGCATTTT.